A single count supports the clone carrying this T cell receptor beta chain. Its antigen is not known. TCRdb's copy holds only in-frame clones and misses some; the assay was immunoSEQ multiplex PCR. The table includes more than 55,000 clones, roughly 80% detected once. The time point denotes: week 35, safety follow-up. Every vaccination contained 300 ug of the mutant IDH1 20-mer peptide and was paired with topical imiquimod. CDR1 and CDR2 from the germline V gene are KGHSH and LQKENI. The V end was cut by 0 bases, the J end by 0 bases, with 10 bases between. This CDR3 has 16 residues. The data belong to a study of a mutant IDH1 vaccine in newly diagnosed glioma. Study overall: Vaccines were first given 4-6 weeks after radiotherapy alone, or with temozolomide cycles.

The chain couples TRBV18 to TRBJ2-3; D call uncertain. This sample comprised PBMCs, obtained from a glioma patient whose treatment included an IDH1 peptide vaccine. This TCR came from a man younger than 40 with glioma. The CDR3 nucleotides read TGTGCCAGCTCACCACCGGACCCTCCTAGCACAGATACGCAGTATTTT. Translating gives CASSPPDPPSTDTQYF. Based on the CDR3 plus reference TRBV18 and TRBJ2-3, the full variable domain is NAGVMQNPRHLVRRRGQEARLRCSPMKGHSHVYWYRQLPEEGLKFMVYLQKENIIDESGMPKERFSAEFPKEGPSILRIQQVVRGDSAAYFCASSPPDPPSTDTQYFGPGTRLTVL.